The 29 T cell receptor beta chains reported below all come from one sample, sequenced in a study of regulatory T cells in long-lasting Graves disease. Time point described: persistent/refractory GD, antithyroid drugs over 5 years with positive TRAb. The authors made the TCR library using RNA they extracted from PBMCs. Researchers made TCR beta libraries by using iRepertoire HTBI primers and running Arm-PCR on CDR3 regions. TCRdb fed the multiplex PCR reads into MiXCR, producing one record per CDR3 protein. The table records roughly 700,000 distinct CDR3 sequences, around 32% of them present only once. Here the sequenced sample was peripheral blood mononuclear cells (PBMCs), taken when the disease was refractory, from a patient treated with antithyroid drugs. Receptors were obtained from a female donor with Graves disease.

The rearrangement uses TRBV29-1 and TRBJ2-7; D uncertain. Germline lookup yields CDR1 SQVTM and CDR2 ANQGSEA. V was clipped by 6 bases and J by 7 bases, with 13 bases between them. The CDR3 is 11 residues long. CDR3 nucleotide sequence: TGCAGCGTGGTGTTCAATGGGGAGCAGTACTTC. Its protein is CSVVFNGEQYF.

This clonotype was seen at least ten times. The J gene is TRBJ1-1, the V gene TRBV12-3 or TRBV12-4; weak D call: TRBD1 (5 bases). CDR3 size: 15 residues. Trimming took 3 bases from V and 1 from J, leaving 12 bases between them. CDR3 nucleotide sequence: TGTGCCAGCAGTTTCGGTCGAGGACAGAACACTGAAGCTTTCTTT. This codes for CASSFGRGQNTEAFF.

This clonotype was detected many times. The V call is TRBV20-1, the J call TRBJ1-5; possible D gene TRBD1, 5 bases. The CDR3 loop spans 15 amino acids. Germline CDR1 reads DFQATT; CDR2 reads SNEGSKA (reference sequence). The germline V and J ends were trimmed by 1 base and 1 base, with 11 bases remaining between them. For the CDR3, the DNA is TGCAGTGCTAGAGTACCGGGACCGAGCAATCAGCCCCAGCATTTT. Amino acid sequence: CSARVPGPSNQPQHF.

The chain has TRBV30 and TRBJ1-2; D gene ambiguous. Germline V gene data show CDR1 as GTSNPN and CDR2 as SVGIG (reference sequence). The CDR3 has 12 residues. The V and J ends lost 8 bases and 5 bases respectively, with 15 bases between them. The CDR3 sequence is CAGSGEIYGYTF. CDR3 coding DNA: TGTGCCGGTAGTGGGGAAATATATGGCTACACCTTC.

This clonotype was counted only a few times. The chain uses TRBV3-1 and TRBJ2-5; D is undetermined. The germline V gene encodes CDR1 LGHDT and CDR2 YNNKEL (reference sequence). The CDR3 is made up of 13 amino acids. V lost 2 bases and J 5 bases, leaving 9 bases between the germline ends. The DNA of the CDR3 is TGTGCCAGCAGCCAATCTGGCGACGAGACCCAGTACTTC. Protein product: CASSQSGDETQYF.

This chain links TRBV7-9 with TRBJ2-2; 8 nucleotides match TRBD1. Germline CDR1 and CDR2: SEHNR and FQNEAQ (reference sequence). The CDR3 loop spans 15 amino acids. V shed 5 bases and J 5 bases; nucleotides not matched to a gene: 7. CDR3 nucleotide sequence: TGTGCCAGCAGCGAAAGGACAGGGAGGACCGGGGAGCTGTTTTTT. Protein product: CASSERTGRTGELFF. Variable domain in full (rest from reference TRBV7-9 and TRBJ2-2): DTGVSQNPRHKITKRGQNVTFRCDPISEHNRLYWYRQTLGQGPEFLTYFQNEAQLEKSRLLSDRFSAERPKGSFSTLEIQRTEQGDSAMYLCASSERTGRTGELFFGEGSRLTVL.

The sample holds a few counts of this clonotype. V and J are TRBV20-1 and TRBJ1-2; unclear D gene. The V and J ends lost 3 bases and 4 bases respectively, with 9 bases between them. The CDR3 length is 12 residues. Germline V gene sequence: CDR1 DFQATT, CDR2 SNEGSKA (reference sequence). As DNA, the CDR3 is TGCAGTGCTAGGGTACAGACCTATGGCTACACCTTC. Its protein product is CSARVQTYGYTF.

This clonotype has a count of ten or more. The gene calls are TRBV12-3 or TRBV12-4 and TRBJ1-5; D not resolved. The CDR3 spans 12 residues. V was cut by 5 bases and J by 3 bases, with 5 bases left in between. The CDR3 region has the DNA TGTGCCAGCAGTCGACTCAATCAGCCCCAGCATTTT. Translation: CASSRLNQPQHF.

This clonotype was seen ten or more times. This chain uses TRBV5-1 with TRBJ1-1; D gene unclear. This CDR3 has 13 residues. Germline-derived CDR1 and CDR2 are SGHRS and YFSETQ. V was shortened by 7 bases and J by 0 bases, with 10 bases between the two germline ends. DNA for the CDR3: TGCGCCAGCGCCGACGGAATGAACACTGAAGCTTTCTTT. Protein: CASADGMNTEAFF.

In this sample, this clonotype turned up a few times. This chain joins TRBV19 and TRBJ2-7; possible D gene TRBD1, 6 bases. There are 14 residues in the CDR3. The V and J ends lost 4 bases and 2 bases respectively, with 12 bases between them. Germline assignment: CDR1 LNHDA and CDR2 SQIVND (reference sequence). The CDR3 reads CASSKQGQPYEQYF. CDR3 sequence (DNA): TGTGCCAGTAGTAAGCAGGGGCAGCCCTACGAGCAGTACTTC.

The chain combines TRBV11-2 with TRBJ2-5, with unresolved D. Per the germline V gene, CDR1 is SGHAT and CDR2 is FQNNGV. Trimming took off 6 bases at V and 1 base at J, with 9 bases between the two ends. The CDR3 runs 13 residues. The CDR3 sequence is CASSALSQETQYF. CDR3 in DNA: TGTGCCAGCAGTGCCCTAAGCCAAGAGACCCAGTACTTC. Combining the CDR3 with reference TRBV11-2 and TRBJ2-5 gives the whole variable domain EAGVAQSPRYKIIEKRQSVAFWCNPISGHATLYWYQQILGQGPKLLIQFQNNGVVDDSQLPKDRFSAERLKGVDSTLKIQPAKLEDSAVYLCASSALSQETQYFGPGTRLLVL.

This clonotype has more than one count but fewer than ten. This chain joins TRBV10-3 and TRBJ1-1; D perhaps matches TRBD1 (5 bases). Trimming took off 3 bases at V and 1 base at J, with 9 bases between the two ends. Per the germline V gene, CDR1 is ENHRY and CDR2 is SYGVKD. The CDR3 runs to 14 residues. CDR3 protein: CAISEWRGNTEAFF. The CDR3 DNA is TGTGCCATCAGTGAATGGAGGGGGAACACTGAAGCTTTCTTT.

This clonotype was detected only a few times. A much larger clone sits a single nucleotide away, making a read error possible. The rearrangement joins TRBV6-5 to TRBJ1-2, with unresolved D. Trimming took off 2 bases at V and 2 bases at J, with 6 bases between the two ends. CDR3 length: 13 residues. Per germline, CDR1 MNHEY and CDR2 SVGAGI. The CDR3 loop reads CASSYAQNYGYTF. CDR3 nucleotides: TGTGCCAGCAGTTACGCACAGAACTATGGCTACACCTTC.

The chain couples TRBV13 to TRBJ1-1; tentatively, D is TRBD1 (5 bases). V was shortened by 0 bases and J by 3 bases, with 11 bases between the two germline ends. The germline V gene encodes CDR1 PRHDT and CDR2 FYEKMQ (reference sequence). The CDR3 totals 15 residues. The CDR3: CASSLGGEGDTEAFF. The CDR3 bases are TGTGCCAGCAGCTTAGGCGGGGAAGGGGACACTGAAGCTTTCTTT.

The rearrangement joins TRBV2 to TRBJ2-1, with 10 positions matching TRBD2. Losses at the gene ends were 3 bases for V and 7 bases for J; bases not matched to a gene: 12. CDR1 and CDR2 (germline): SNHLY, FYNNEI. The CDR3 runs to 17 residues. DNA of the CDR3: TGTGCCAGCAGTGACCCCCTAGCGGGGGAAGGACGGAATGAGCAGTTCTTC. This codes for CASSDPLAGEGRNEQFF.

This chain links TRBV2 with TRBJ2-5; 8 nucleotides match TRBD2. CDR1 SNHLY and CDR2 FYNNEI come from the germline V gene. CDR3 length: 14 amino acids. The ends lost 6 bases at V and 5 bases at J; junction bases unmatched: 8. The CDR3: CASRPGTSFETQYF. The CDR3 nucleotides are TGTGCCAGCAGACCCGGGACTAGTTTCGAGACCCAGTACTTC.

V usage is TRBV11-2 and J usage is TRBJ2-7, with a tentative D call TRBD2 (7 bases). Per germline, CDR1 SGHAT and CDR2 FQNNGV. The CDR3 sequence is 17 residues long. Deletions cut 0 bases from V and 2 bases from J, with 17 bases between. The CDR3: CASSLDQKGGLAYEQYF. The CDR3, as DNA: TGTGCCAGCAGCTTAGATCAGAAGGGGGGGCTAGCCTACGAGCAGTACTTC.

This clonotype was seen a few times. The chain has TRBV6-2 or TRBV6-3 and TRBJ2-7; 7 positions match TRBD1. Germline values: CDR1 MNHEY, CDR2 SVGEGT. Trimming took 4 bases from V and 2 from J; bases not matched to a gene: 5. The CDR3 has 14 residues. The CDR3 here is CASSSGQRTYEQYF. The CDR3 DNA follows: TGTGCCAGCAGTTCGGGACAGCGGACCTACGAGCAGTACTTC.

This clonotype has a handful of counts. The V call is TRBV27, the J call TRBJ1-1, with 9 bases matching TRBD1. The CDR3 has 16 residues. J lost 1 base, V lost 0 bases, and 3 bases had no gene match. The germline CDR1 and CDR2 sequences are MNHEY and SMNVEV (reference sequence). Here the CDR3 DNA reads TGTGCCAGCAGTTTATCTGGGGACAGGGAGAACACTGAAGCTTTCTTT. Protein: CASSLSGDRENTEAFF.

Many counts were recorded for this clonotype. This CDR3 reads CASSSRTGGEKLLFF. CDR3 coding DNA: TGCGCCAGCAGCTCACGGACAGGAGGCGAAAAACTGCTGTTTTTT. The J gene is TRBJ1-4, the V gene TRBV5-1; 7 bases map to TRBD1. This CDR3 has 15 residues. In germline, CDR1 is SGHRS, CDR2 YFSETQ. V lost 3 bases, J lost 14 bases, and 16 bases stayed unmatched.

This clonotype was picked up many times. V is TRBV28 and J is TRBJ1-5; 10 bases are a match to TRBD1. With 3 bases clipped from V and 3 bases from J, the junction kept 11 bases outside the gene matches. Germline lookup yields CDR1 MDHEN and CDR2 SYDVKM. This CDR3 is 18 amino acids long. CDR3 DNA: TGTGCCAGCAGTTTCGACGGACCGGGACAGGGGACCAATCAGCCCCAGCATTTT. Amino acids: CASSFDGPGQGTNQPQHF.

The V and J genes are TRBV4-2 and TRBJ1-2, with D perhaps TRBD1 (5 bases). This CDR3 contains 14 residues. V lost 0 bases, J lost 8 bases, and 13 bases lay in between. Germline loops: CDR1 LGHNA, CDR2 YNFKEQ. CDR3 sequence: CASSQETGPQGYTF. The CDR3 DNA is TGTGCCAGCAGCCAAGAGACGGGACCACAGGGCTACACCTTC.

This clonotype has a count of ten or more. CDR3 bases: TGTGCCAGCAGCGCCGGGACTAGCTACGAGCAGTACTTC. This sequence encodes CASSAGTSYEQYF. The rearrangement joins TRBV11-2 to TRBJ2-7; TRBD2 agrees at 8 bases. V dropped 5 bases and J dropped 3; count of bases not matched to a gene: 3. The length of the CDR3 is 13 residues. Looked up from germline, CDR1 is SGHAT and CDR2 is FQNNGV.

Regarding this clonotype: This may be a read error, as it is one base from a much larger clone. The V gene is TRBV28, the J gene TRBJ2-5; a weak D match, TRBD2 (5 bases). Germline V gene data show CDR1 as MDHEN and CDR2 as SYDVKM. V shed 4 bases and J shed 5 bases, with 20 bases lying between them. This CDR3 is 16 amino acids long. CDR3 amino acids: CASSSRRVGDLETQYF. Here the CDR3 DNA reads TGTGCCAGCAGTTCGAGACGGGTCGGGGATTTGGAGACCCAGTACTTC.

At least ten counts were recorded for this clonotype. V is TRBV28 and J is TRBJ2-7, with 9 bases aligning to TRBD2. Germline-derived CDR1 and CDR2 are MDHEN and SYDVKM. With 3 bases clipped from V and 6 bases from J, the junction kept 6 bases outside the gene matches. The CDR3 length is 14 residues. The CDR3, as DNA: TGTGCCAGCAGTTTCGGTAGCGGGAGTCGCGAGCAGTACTTC. Protein product: CASSFGSGSREQYF.

V is TRBV19 and J is TRBJ1-5; no clear D. Germline CDR1 is LNHDA and CDR2 is SQIVND (reference sequence). This CDR3 spans 13 amino acids. With 6 bases removed from V and 3 bases from J, the gap between germline ends came to 9 bases. CDR3 in amino acids: CASRDGVNQPQHF. The CDR3 nucleotides read TGTGCCAGTAGGGACGGAGTCAATCAGCCCCAGCATTTT.

This clonotype was seen ten or more times. V gene TRBV12-3 or TRBV12-4 combines with J gene TRBJ1-2; 10 bases map to TRBD1. V lost 2 bases and J lost 2; bases outside the gene matches: 8. The CDR3 is made up of 17 amino acids. DNA of the CDR3: TGTGCCAGCAGTTTACATTTCCGGGGACAGGGGAACTATGGCTACACCTTC. This sequence encodes CASSLHFRGQGNYGYTF.

This clonotype has just a few counts. The rearrangement uses TRBV2 and TRBJ1-1, with TRBD1 matching over 8 bases. Germline assignment: CDR1 SNHLY and CDR2 FYNNEI. The CDR3 totals 16 residues. J was trimmed by 0 bases and V by 6 bases; bases with no gene match: 9. DNA for the CDR3: TGTGCCAGCAGGATGGGACAGGAGAAAATGAACACTGAAGCTTTCTTT. Encoded protein: CASRMGQEKMNTEAFF.

The chain links TRBV20-1 to TRBJ2-7, with D perhaps matching TRBD2 (6 bases). The CDR3 is 14 amino acids. With 0 bases removed from V and 3 bases from J, the gap between germline ends came to 12 bases. Germline CDR1 is DFQATT and CDR2 is SNEGSKA (reference sequence). Written as DNA, the CDR3 is TGCAGTGCTAGAGAATCCGGGAGCGTCTACGAGCAGTACTTC. This encodes CSARESGSVYEQYF.